Here is one T cell receptor beta chain with its context. Its antigen is as yet unknown. This entry is derived from a study of tumor-infiltrating lymphocytes in localized non-small cell lung cancer. Study details: Patients included smokers and never-smokers with various histologies, some sampled after neoadjuvant chemotherapy.

Study results and limitations: IM1 and IM2 tumors showed no difference in T-cell fraction. Compared with uninvolved lung, tumors showed higher T cell infiltration by TCRbeta sequencing. Available tissue quantity limited TCR sequencing to a patient subset.

Per germline, CDR1 MNHEY and CDR2 SVGAGI. The CDR3 runs to 12 residues. V was clipped by 4 bases and J by 5 bases, with 8 bases between them. TCRdb's copy holds only in-frame clones and misses some; the assay was immunoSEQ multiplex PCR. This sample has 11,000 or so clones, with approximately 86% found just once. This TCR derives from a human donor with non-small cell lung cancer. The specimen was uninvolved lung tissue not adjacent to the tumor. The chain uses TRBV6-5 and TRBJ1-2; TRBD1 is a possible D gene (5 bases). CDR3 bases: TGTGCCAGCAGTTTGGGGACTTATGGCTACACCTTC. The encoded protein is CASSLGTYGYTF.